The 21 T cell receptor beta chains below all came from one sample that was sequenced in a study of T cell changes during pregnancy in multiple sclerosis. This table comes from immunoSEQ multiplex PCR, and its TCRdb copy is limited to in-frame clones, with some not included. The sample holds roughly 29,000 clones; approximately 91% are singletons and the top ten take about 6.4%. The input for sequencing was CD8+ T cells from peripheral blood mononuclear cells, taken after pregnancy. The receptors were gathered from a female donor with multiple sclerosis, enrolled in a pregnancy study.

This rearrangement joins TRBV7-9 to TRBJ2-7; 9 bases line up with TRBD2. This CDR3 comprises 17 residues. V lost 5 bases, J lost 3 bases, and 14 bases stayed unmatched. The germline gives CDR1 SEHNR, CDR2 FQNEAQ (reference sequence). CDR3 sequence: CASSPSLAGARDYEQYF. DNA for the CDR3: TGTGCCAGCAGCCCCTCATTAGCGGGAGCACGCGACTACGAGCAGTACTTC.

The chain couples TRBV5-1 to TRBJ2-6; unclear D gene. The V and J ends lost 4 bases and 0 bases respectively, with 20 bases between them. CDR1 is SGHRS, CDR2 YFSETQ, per germline. The CDR3 length is 19 residues. CDR3 residues: CASSGPGPPVGSGANVLTF. The CDR3 nucleotides are TGCGCCAGCAGCGGTCCGGGTCCCCCTGTGGGCTCTGGGGCCAACGTCCTGACTTTC.

This clone has only one observation. The chain employs TRBV5-4 and TRBJ2-5, with TRBD1 matching over 7 bases. This CDR3 contains 15 residues. CDR1 is SGHNT, CDR2 YYREEE, per germline (reference sequence). The junction had 6 bases not matched to a gene; V was cut back by 2 bases and J by 2 bases. The CDR3 reads CASSLRTGRQETQYF. CDR3 nucleotides: TGTGCCAGCAGCTTACGGACAGGAAGGCAAGAGACCCAGTACTTC.

The rearrangement links TRBV4-2 to TRBJ1-5; D is uncertain. Trimming cost V 0 bases and J 6 bases, with 18 bases left between them. Germline V CDR1 and CDR2: LGHNA, YNFKEQ. The length of the CDR3 is 17 residues. In DNA, the CDR3 is TGTGCCAGCAGCCAAGAAGGTAGTGCAGGCTTCCTTCAGCCCCAGCATTTT. This translates into CASSQEGSAGFLQPQHF.

This chain connects TRBV4-2 to TRBJ2-1, with 10 positions matching TRBD2. The trim removed 7 bases at V and 8 bases at J, leaving 11 bases unmatched. CDR1 and CDR2 (germline): LGHNA, YNFKEQ. The CDR3 runs 15 residues. CDR3 DNA sequence: TGTGCCAGCACTAAAGTAGCGGGAGGCCAGGATGAGCAGTTCTTC. This encodes CASTKVAGGQDEQFF.

The V and J genes are TRBV29-1 and TRBJ1-2; 8 nucleotides line up with TRBD1. V lost 5 bases to trimming and J lost 0 bases; unmatched junction nucleotides: 2. The CDR3 loop spans 13 amino acids. Germline CDR1 is SQVTM and CDR2 is ANQGSEA. This CDR3 reads CSVRTGTNYGYTF. The CDR3 bases are TGCAGCGTTAGGACAGGGACTAACTATGGCTACACCTTC. Using reference TRBV29-1 and TRBJ1-2 for the parts outside the CDR3, the full variable domain is SAVISQKPSRDICQRGTSLTIQCQVDSQVTMMFWYRQQPGQSLTLIATANQGSEATYESGFVIDKFPISRPNLTFSTLTVSNMSPEDSSIYLCSVRTGTNYGYTFGSGTRLTVV.

CDR3 bases: TGTGCCACCAGCAGAGGATTTAGCGGTGACTCCTACGAGCAGTACTTC. The encoded protein is CATSRGFSGDSYEQYF. V usage is TRBV15 and J usage is TRBJ2-7; the D gene is possibly TRBD2 (6 bases). Germline V gene lookup returns CDR1 LNHNV and CDR2 YYDKDF (reference sequence). The V and J ends lost 1 base and 0 bases respectively, with 13 bases between them. The CDR3 is made up of 16 amino acids.

The chain links TRBV4-3 to TRBJ2-1; D call uncertain. The V gene lost 1 base and the J gene lost 0 bases, with 7 bases spanning the gap. The CDR3 is 15 amino acids. CDR1 is LGHNA, CDR2 YSLEER, per germline. The CDR3 coding sequence is TGCGCCAGCAGCCAAGGAGTCGTCTCCTACAATGAGCAGTTCTTC. This gives the protein CASSQGVVSYNEQFF.

This clone was seen once. The chain employs TRBV30 and TRBJ1-1; D might be TRBD1 (6 bases). This CDR3 spans 12 amino acids. Germline CDR1 GTSNPN, CDR2 SVGIG (reference sequence). Trimming took 8 bases from V and 0 from J, leaving 10 bases between them. The CDR3 region is CATGHLNTEAFF. The DNA for the CDR3 is TGTGCCACGGGACACCTGAACACTGAAGCTTTCTTT.

This rearrangement joins TRBV27 to TRBJ2-5; 11 positions match TRBD2. J lost 3 bases, V lost 2 bases, and 11 bases had no gene match. This CDR3 is 18 amino acids long. Germline CDR1 and CDR2: MNHEY and SMNVEV (reference sequence). This CDR3 reads CASSLMASGRIREETQYF. CDR3 bases: TGTGCCAGCAGTTTAATGGCTAGCGGGAGGATTAGGGAAGAGACCCAGTACTTC.

The chain couples TRBV13 to TRBJ2-2; 7 positions match TRBD1. Germline V gives CDR1 PRHDT, CDR2 FYEKMQ (reference sequence). The CDR3 spans 16 residues. V trimming: 1 base; J trimming: 0 bases; junction bases outside the gene matches: 2. CDR3 sequence: CASSLEDRTNTGELFF. The CDR3 coding sequence is TGTGCCAGCAGCTTAGAGGACAGGACGAACACCGGGGAGCTGTTTTTT.

The rearrangement joins TRBV5-1 to TRBJ2-1; 7 positions match TRBD2. This CDR3 is 13 amino acids long. Germline V gene data show CDR1 as SGHRS and CDR2 as YFSETQ. J lost 8 bases, V lost 7 bases, and 9 bases had no gene match. CDR3 DNA sequence: TGCGCCAGCTCCAGCGGGATAGGGGATGAGCAGTTCTTC. Translation: CASSSGIGDEQFF.

CDR3 protein: CSALGTGSYEQYF. The CDR3 coding sequence is TGCAGCGCTCTCGGGACAGGATCATACGAGCAGTACTTC. The chain couples TRBV29-1 to TRBJ2-7; 8 bases line up with TRBD1. Germline lookup yields CDR1 SQVTM and CDR2 ANQGSEA. Unmatched junction bases numbered 9, after V lost 7 bases and J lost 4 bases. The CDR3 loop spans 13 amino acids.

The rearrangement links TRBV15 to TRBJ2-2; tentative D call: TRBD1 (7 bases). V was pared by 8 bases and J by 5 bases, with 18 bases between. The length of the CDR3 is 15 residues. The germline V gene has CDR1 LNHNV and CDR2 YYDKDF (reference sequence). The CDR3 sequence: CATEEGRGETGELFF. As DNA, the CDR3 is TGTGCCACCGAAGAGGGCAGGGGGGAAACCGGGGAGCTGTTTTTT.

Within the sample, this clone is medium-sized. V gene TRBV5-4 combines with J gene TRBJ2-7, with 8 bases matching TRBD1. The V gene end was trimmed by 9 bases and the J gene end by 5 bases; junction bases not matched to a gene: 13. CDR1 SGHNT and CDR2 YYREEE come from the germline V gene (reference sequence). There are 14 residues in the CDR3. CDR3 amino acids: CATNGQGRTDEQYF. The CDR3 coding sequence is TGTGCCACCAACGGACAGGGAAGAACTGACGAGCAGTACTTC.

A single count supports this clone. The V and J genes are TRBV5-5 and TRBJ2-1; 8 bases agree with TRBD2. CDR1 is SGHKS, CDR2 YYEKEE, per germline (reference sequence). The CDR3 contains 12 residues. Germline trimming cut 7 bases from V and 10 bases from J; bases unmatched to any gene: 7. The CDR3 nucleotides read TGTGCCAGCGGATTTCTAGCGGGCGAGCAGTTCTTC. Its protein product is CASGFLAGEQFF. The whole variable domain, filled in from reference TRBV5-5 and TRBJ2-1, reads DAGVTQSPTHLIKTRGQQVTLRCSPISGHKSVSWYQQVLGQGPQFIFQYYEKEERGRGNFPDRFSARQFPNYSSELNVNALLLGDSALYLCASGFLAGEQFFGPGTRLTVL.

Concerning this clone itself: The junction does not match germline at one end; this may be a read error. The rearrangement uses TRBV7-9 and TRBJ2-1; TRBD1 is a possible D gene (5 bases). Germline-derived CDR1 and CDR2 are SEHNR and FQNEAQ (reference sequence). The CDR3 covers 16 residues. As DNA, the CDR3 is TGTGCCAGCAGATTAGCCGACAGTAAACCCTACAATGAGCAGTTCTTC. Protein product: CASRLADSKPYNEQFF.

The chain couples TRBV19 to TRBJ1-1; D may be TRBD1 (5 bases). Germline lookup yields CDR1 LNHDA and CDR2 SQIVND (reference sequence). Trimming left V 7 bases short and J 5 bases short, with 14 bases between. This CDR3 is 13 amino acids long. In DNA form, the CDR3 reads TGTGCCAGTACCCCCGGGGGGAGGACTGAAGCTTTCTTT. It yields the protein CASTPGGRTEAFF.

V and J are TRBV7-9 and TRBJ2-7; 10 nucleotides align to TRBD2. Looked up from germline, CDR1 is SEHNR and CDR2 is FQNEAQ (reference sequence). J lost 3 bases, V lost 11 bases, and 7 bases had no gene match. This CDR3 has 13 amino acids. As DNA, the CDR3 is TGTGCCGCTCGGGCTAGCGGGAGCTACGAGCAGTACTTC. This encodes CAARASGSYEQYF.

The rearrangement links TRBV21-1 to TRBJ2-7; the listed D gene, TRBD1, was not tested against the DNA. TRBV21-1 is listed as a pseudogene. The CDR3 runs 17 residues. The CDR3 loop reads CASSTQGGPGQVYEQYF. CDR3 nucleotides: TGTGCCAGCAGCACTCAGGGGGGACCGGGACAAGTTTACGAGCAGTACTTC.

This clone was recorded a few times. The chain combines TRBV30 with TRBJ2-1; TRBD1 agrees at 11 bases. After removal of 0 bases from V and 3 bases from J, the junction contained 1 base not matched to a gene. The CDR3 is 15 amino acids. Germline V gene sequence: CDR1 GTSNPN, CDR2 SVGIG (reference sequence). CDR3 sequence reads: CAWSVGTGGYNEQFF. The DNA of the CDR3 is TGTGCCTGGAGTGTAGGGACAGGGGGCTACAATGAGCAGTTCTTC.